Each of the 9 T cell receptor beta chains below was sequenced from the same sample in a study of neurological immune-mediated disorders. As to time point: longitudinal time-point 3. TCRdb re-derived calls from the 5' RACE reads in MiXCR, one entry per CDR3 protein. The repertoire holds roughly 50,000 distinct CDR3 sequences, with approximately 12% as singletons. Sequenced: PBMCs. Every receptor here comes from a male donor with HTLV-1-associated myelopathy (HAM/TSP).

This clonotype was picked up many times. The chain carries TRBV29-1 and TRBJ1-1; D might be TRBD1 (5 bases). There are 12 residues in the CDR3. Trimming shortened V by 4 bases and J by 6 bases, and 12 bases separated the two germline ends. Germline V gives CDR1 SQVTM, CDR2 ANQGSEA. CDR3: CSVVPGKAEAFF. CDR3 nucleotide sequence: TGCAGCGTTGTCCCAGGGAAGGCTGAAGCTTTCTTT.

Many counts were recorded for this clonotype. The chain carries TRBV28 and TRBJ1-1; D call uncertain. The CDR3 sequence is 12 residues long. Per the germline V gene, CDR1 is MDHEN and CDR2 is SYDVKM. V was cut by 5 bases and J by 1 base, with 5 bases left in between. The CDR3 DNA reads TGTGCCAGCAGTGGATGGAACACTGAAGCTTTCTTT. Translated, it gives CASSGWNTEAFF. Variable domain in full (rest from reference TRBV28 and TRBJ1-1): DVKVTQSSRYLVKRTGEKVFLECVQDMDHENMFWYRQDPGLGLRLIYFSYDVKMKEKGDIPEGYSVSREKKERFSLILESASTNQTSMYLCASSGWNTEAFFGQGTRLTVV.

This clonotype was picked up many times. The chain links TRBV15 to TRBJ1-6, with 9 bases that match TRBD1. V gave up 1 base and J gave up 14 bases; unmatched junction bases: 3. The CDR3 contains 13 residues. The V gene's germline CDR1 is LNHNV and CDR2 YYDKDF (reference sequence). The CDR3 nucleotides read TGTGCCACCAGCAGAGGGGGGACAGGGTCCCTCCACTTT. Its translation: CATSRGGTGSLHF.

This clonotype showed up many times. The chain combines TRBV20-1 with TRBJ2-3; D perhaps matches TRBD2 (7 bases). Germline V gene lookup returns CDR1 DFQATT and CDR2 SNEGSKA (reference sequence). CDR3 length equals 15 residues. Between the trimmed V and J ends, which lost 4 bases and 2 bases, there was a span of 16 bases. The DNA for the CDR3 is TGCAGTGCTACGGGGGGCCGGGACAACACAGATACGCAGTATTTT. It translates to CSATGGRDNTDTQYF.

This sequence joins TRBV6-6 and TRBJ2-5, with D perhaps matching TRBD1 (6 bases). The V gene lost 10 bases and the J gene lost 2 bases, with 14 bases spanning the gap. The germline gives CDR1 MNHNY, CDR2 SVGAGI (reference sequence). The CDR3 extends over 13 amino acids. The CDR3 reads CATLRTAQETQYF. Here the CDR3 DNA reads TGTGCCACCTTGAGGACAGCTCAAGAGACCCAGTACTTC.

This clonotype has a count of ten or more. The chain has TRBV7-9 and TRBJ1-2, with D uncertain. Deletions cut 2 bases from V and 5 bases from J, with 9 bases between. Germline-derived CDR1 and CDR2 are SEHNR and FQNEAQ (reference sequence). This CDR3 comprises 13 residues. The CDR3 reads CASSLSQRYGYTF. CDR3 DNA: TGTGCCAGCAGCTTATCGCAACGGTATGGCTACACCTTC.

This clonotype was counted many times. The chain uses TRBV4-3 and TRBJ2-2; the D is unclear. In germline, CDR1 is LGHNA, CDR2 YSLEER. There are 14 residues in the CDR3. V was trimmed by 0 bases and J by 6 bases, leaving 8 bases between them. The CDR3 sequence: CASSQDLWAGELFF. The DNA for the CDR3 is TGCGCCAGCAGCCAAGATCTATGGGCCGGGGAGCTGTTTTTT.

This clonotype was seen at least ten times. The chain employs TRBV11-3 and TRBJ2-3; D may correspond to TRBD1 or TRBD2 (5 bases each). This CDR3 region has 15 residues. V shed 2 bases and J shed 1 base, with 10 bases lying between them. From germline, CDR1 is SGHNT and CDR2 YENEEA. The DNA of the CDR3 is TGTGCCAGCAGCTTATTAGTGGGACGCACAGATACGCAGTATTTT. It is translated as CASSLLVGRTDTQYF.

This clonotype was detected ten times or more. The rearrangement uses TRBV7-8 and TRBJ2-1; possible D gene TRBD2, 6 bases. From germline, CDR1 is SGHVS and CDR2 FQNEAQ. V was pared by 4 bases and J by 0 bases, with 10 bases between. The CDR3 totals 15 residues. CDR3 sequence: CASSSRGSSYNEQFF. As DNA, the CDR3 is TGTGCCAGCAGCTCCCGGGGGAGCTCCTACAATGAGCAGTTCTTC. Together with reference TRBV7-8 and TRBJ2-1, the CDR3 gives the full variable domain: GAGVSQSPRYKVAKRGQDVALRCDPISGHVSLFWYQQALGQGPEFLTYFQNEAQLDKSGLPSDRFFAERPEGSVSTLKIQRTQQEDSAVYLCASSSRGSSYNEQFFGPGTRLTVL.